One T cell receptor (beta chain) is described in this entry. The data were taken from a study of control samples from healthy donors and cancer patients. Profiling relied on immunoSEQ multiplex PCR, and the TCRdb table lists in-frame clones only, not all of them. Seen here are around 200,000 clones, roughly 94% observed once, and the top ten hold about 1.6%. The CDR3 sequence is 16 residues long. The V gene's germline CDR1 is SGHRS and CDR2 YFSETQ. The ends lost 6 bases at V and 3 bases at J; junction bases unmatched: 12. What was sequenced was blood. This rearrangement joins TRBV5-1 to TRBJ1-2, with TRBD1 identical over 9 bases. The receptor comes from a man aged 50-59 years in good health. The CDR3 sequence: CASTLSGTGNYYGYTF. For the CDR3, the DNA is TGCGCCAGCACCCTCTCCGGGACAGGGAACTACTATGGCTACACCTTC.